This T cell receptor (beta chain) was found in a study of CD8+ T cells in alopecia areata. Study in general: It was 6 to 18 months of tofacitinib, and then there were 6 months off drug.

Sequencing relied on a cDNA template that was reverse transcribed from extracted RNA. Sequencing used immunoSEQ multiplex PCR; TCRdb keeps in-frame clones, though not all of them. The table has about 200,000 clones, less than 70% seen once. The study, taken as a whole, reports: Scalp specimens additionally yield sequences from normal skin's resident alphabeta T cells.

Germline V gene sequence: CDR1 MDHEN, CDR2 SYDVKM. The J segment lost 8 bases and the V segment lost 6 bases, leaving 3 bases of the junction unmatched. There are 12 residues in the CDR3. The treatment is: oral pan-JAK inhibitor, 5-10 mg twice daily. Of note for this clone: Antigen: not known.

The rearrangement uses TRBV28 and TRBJ2-1; TRBD2 matches 8 bases. The material sequenced was CD4+ T cells sorted from blood, taken around week 50, from a patient treated with tofacitinib. The TCR sequence derives from a human donor with alopecia areata. The CDR3 DNA follows: TGTGCCAGCAGGACTAGCGTTGATGAGCAGTTCTTC. Translation: CASRTSVDEQFF.